A selection of T cell receptor beta chains follows, all from one sample in a study of CD8 T cells in Susac syndrome. TCRdb re-called the immunoSEQ multiplex PCR reads with MiXCR, one entry per CDR3 protein. Of 240,000 or so distinct CDR3 sequences listed, 90% to 97% are singletons. Specimen: CD4+ T cells from PBMCs. These TCRs come from a human donor with Susac syndrome. Both conserved end residues are part of each CDR3. D genes are given only for firm matches. Not every row has a clone size; where given, it reads once, few, many or a size class.

clone size: once; J gene: TRBJ1-1; D gene: TRBD1; V gene: TRBV14; CDR3 protein: CASSLTTGENTEAFF; CDR3 DNA: TGTGCCAGCAGCCTTACCACAGGGGAGAACACTGAAGCTTTCTTT
clone size: NA; J gene: TRBJ2-1; D gene: NA; V gene: TRBV14; CDR3 protein: CASSQRAGYNEQFF; CDR3 DNA: TGTGCCAGCAGCCAAAGGGCAGGATACAATGAGCAGTTCTTC
clone size: NA; J gene: TRBJ2-4; D gene: NA; V gene: TRBV6-2/TRBV6-3; CDR3 protein: CASTGTAKNIQYF; CDR3 DNA: TGTGCCAGCACCGGGACCGCCAAAAACATTCAGTACTTC
clone size: once; J gene: TRBJ2-1; D gene: NA; V gene: TRBV4-1; CDR3 protein: CASSQFREQFF; CDR3 DNA: TGCGCCAGCAGCCAATTTCGTGAGCAGTTCTTC
clone size: NA; J gene: TRBJ1-1; D gene: TRBD1; V gene: TRBV18; CDR3 protein: CASSPTETGNREAFF; CDR3 DNA: TGTGCCAGCTCACCAACGGAGACAGGGAACCGAGAAGCTTTCTTT
clone size: NA; J gene: TRBJ2-1; D gene: NA; V gene: TRBV18; CDR3 protein: CASSPPTGTGNEQFF; CDR3 DNA: TGTGCCAGCTCACCACCGACGGGGACGGGCAATGAGCAGTTCTTC
clone size: once; J gene: TRBJ2-3; D gene: TRBD2; V gene: TRBV3-1; CDR3 protein: CASSHPLFGLAGDRSTDTQYF; CDR3 DNA: TGTGCCAGCAGCCACCCCTTATTCGGACTAGCGGGAGATAGGAGCACAGATACGCAGTATTTT
clone size: NA; J gene: TRBJ2-7; D gene: NA; V gene: TRBV29-1; CDR3 protein: CSVEAAASYEQYF; CDR3 DNA: TGCAGCGTTGAAGCGGCAGCCTCCTACGAGCAGTACTTC
clone size: NA; J gene: TRBJ1-5; D gene: NA; V gene: TRBV18; CDR3 protein: CASSPLGQNHQPQHF; CDR3 DNA: TGTGCCAGCTCACCACTCGGACAGAACCATCAGCCCCAGCATTTT
clone size: NA; J gene: TRBJ2-2; D gene: NA; V gene: TRBV28; CDR3 protein: CASSLVAGELFF; CDR3 DNA: TGTGCCAGCAGTTTGGTTGCCGGGGAGCTGTTTTTT
clone size: few; J gene: TRBJ1-1; D gene: NA; V gene: TRBV12-3/TRBV12-4; CDR3 protein: CASRSQGNTEAFF; CDR3 DNA: TGTGCCAGCAGATCTCAGGGGAACACTGAAGCTTTCTTT
clone size: NA; J gene: TRBJ1-1; D gene: NA; V gene: TRBV5-1; CDR3 protein: CASSLGRVNTEAFF; CDR3 DNA: TGCGCCAGCAGCTTAGGACGGGTGAACACTGAAGCTTTCTTT
clone size: NA; J gene: TRBJ1-5; D gene: NA; V gene: TRBV24-1; CDR3 protein: CATSDFGSGEKPQHF; CDR3 DNA: TGTGCCACCAGTGATTTTGGTTCAGGGGAGAAGCCCCAGCATTTT
clone size: NA; J gene: TRBJ2-1; D gene: TRBD2; V gene: TRBV9; CDR3 protein: CASGLAIDNEQFF; CDR3 DNA: TGTGCCAGTGGACTAGCAATCGACAATGAGCAGTTCTTC
clone size: NA; J gene: TRBJ2-5; D gene: TRBD2; V gene: TRBV27; CDR3 protein: CASGQAGGWETQYF; CDR3 DNA: TGTGCCAGCGGCCAAGCGGGAGGATGGGAGACCCAGTACTTC
clone size: NA; J gene: TRBJ1-1; D gene: NA; V gene: TRBV19; CDR3 protein: CASSTDYTEAFF; CDR3 DNA: TGTGCCAGTAGTACCGACTACACTGAAGCTTTCTTT
clone size: NA; J gene: TRBJ2-3; D gene: NA; V gene: TRBV20-1; CDR3 protein: CSAPLKGRDTQYF; CDR3 DNA: TGCAGTGCGCCTCTCAAGGGCCGGGATACGCAGTATTTT
clone size: once; J gene: TRBJ1-5; D gene: NA; V gene: TRBV13; CDR3 protein: CASSPGLINQPQHF; CDR3 DNA: TGTGCCAGCAGCCCCGGACTGATCAATCAGCCCCAGCATTTT
clone size: NA; J gene: TRBJ2-1; D gene: NA; V gene: TRBV24-1; CDR3 protein: CATSDSGFHNEQFF; CDR3 DNA: TGTGCCACCAGTGATTCAGGATTTCACAATGAGCAGTTCTTC
clone size: NA; J gene: TRBJ2-1; D gene: TRBD2; V gene: TRBV29-1; CDR3 protein: CSVAGTSGKNEQFF; CDR3 DNA: TGCAGCGTTGCAGGGACTAGCGGGAAGAATGAGCAGTTCTTC
clone size: once; J gene: TRBJ1-4; D gene: NA; V gene: TRBV28; CDR3 protein: CASTALEKLFF; CDR3 DNA: TGTGCCAGCACCGCGCTTGAAAAACTGTTTTTT
clone size: NA; J gene: TRBJ2-7; D gene: NA; V gene: TRBV5-1; CDR3 protein: CASSLSLSNYEQYF; CDR3 DNA: TGCGCCAGCAGCTTGTCACTCAGCAACTACGAGCAGTACTTC
clone size: NA; J gene: TRBJ2-3; D gene: TRBD2; V gene: TRBV18; CDR3 protein: CASSPLRVLAGGPVSDTQYF; CDR3 DNA: TGTGCCAGCTCACCACTGCGTGTACTAGCGGGAGGGCCTGTGTCAGATACGCAGTATTTT
clone size: NA; J gene: TRBJ2-1; D gene: TRBD2; V gene: TRBV20-1; CDR3 protein: CSARIAGVGEQFF; CDR3 DNA: TGCAGTGCTAGAATAGCGGGAGTGGGTGAGCAGTTCTTC
clone size: NA; J gene: TRBJ2-7; D gene: NA; V gene: TRBV20-1; CDR3 protein: CSATRGELLDEQYF; CDR3 DNA: TGCAGTGCTACCCGTGGGGAACTCCTAGACGAGCAGTACTTC
clone size: NA; J gene: TRBJ2-5; D gene: NA; V gene: TRBV29-1; CDR3 protein: CSVEPRDPQETQYF; CDR3 DNA: TGCAGCGTTGAACCCAGGGACCCCCAAGAGACCCAGTACTTC
clone size: NA; J gene: TRBJ1-5; D gene: NA; V gene: TRBV19; CDR3 protein: CASSIIRGGGINQPQHF; CDR3 DNA: TGTGCCAGTAGTATAATTAGGGGAGGCGGGATCAATCAGCCCCAGCATTTT
clone size: NA; J gene: TRBJ2-7; D gene: NA; V gene: TRBV9; CDR3 protein: CASSGGVEDGNYEQYF; CDR3 DNA: TGTGCCAGCAGCGGGGGGGTGGAAGACGGAAACTACGAGCAGTACTTC
clone size: NA; J gene: TRBJ2-7; D gene: NA; V gene: TRBV3-1; CDR3 protein: CASSRGFTAYEQYF; CDR3 DNA: TGTGCCAGCAGCCGAGGATTTACAGCCTACGAGCAGTACTTC
clone size: NA; J gene: TRBJ1-1; D gene: NA; V gene: TRBV14; CDR3 protein: CASSQFGGATEAFF; CDR3 DNA: TGTGCCAGCAGCCAATTTGGAGGGGCCACTGAAGCTTTCTTT
clone size: NA; J gene: TRBJ2-3; D gene: NA; V gene: TRBV4-1; CDR3 protein: CASSLSQPRGLSRDTQYF; CDR3 DNA: TGCGCCAGCAGCCTTTCTCAACCCCGCGGCCTCTCCCGGGATACGCAGTATTTT
clone size: NA; J gene: TRBJ1-1; D gene: TRBD1; V gene: TRBV2; CDR3 protein: CASSIQGAKNTEAFF; CDR3 DNA: TGTGCCAGCAGTATACAGGGGGCGAAGAACACTGAAGCTTTCTTT
clone size: once; J gene: TRBJ1-1; D gene: NA; V gene: TRBV29-1; CDR3 protein: CSSLGGREAFF; CDR3 DNA: TGCAGCTCCCTAGGGGGTCGAGAAGCTTTCTTT
clone size: NA; J gene: TRBJ2-5; D gene: NA; V gene: TRBV30; CDR3 protein: CACSGGTQETQYF; CDR3 DNA: TGTGCCTGTTCGGGCGGAACACAAGAGACCCAGTACTTC
clone size: NA; J gene: TRBJ2-1; D gene: NA; V gene: TRBV9; CDR3 protein: CASSIRDTNNEQFF; CDR3 DNA: TGTGCCAGCAGCATCCGGGACACAAACAATGAGCAGTTCTTC
clone size: NA; J gene: TRBJ2-1; D gene: TRBD1; V gene: TRBV9; CDR3 protein: CASSVRTGGWSEQFF; CDR3 DNA: TGTGCCAGCAGCGTGAGGACAGGGGGTTGGAGTGAGCAGTTCTTC
clone size: NA; J gene: TRBJ2-3; D gene: NA; V gene: TRBV5-1; CDR3 protein: CASSPAGRDTQYF; CDR3 DNA: TGCGCCAGCAGCCCCGCCGGGAGAGATACGCAGTATTTT
clone size: few; J gene: TRBJ1-1; D gene: NA; V gene: TRBV6-5; CDR3 protein: CASSWTGNTEAFF; CDR3 DNA: TGTGCCAGCAGTTGGACGGGGAACACTGAAGCTTTCTTT
clone size: NA; J gene: TRBJ1-2; D gene: TRBD1; V gene: TRBV25-1; CDR3 protein: CASSDADRGDYGYTF; CDR3 DNA: TGTGCCAGCAGTGACGCGGACAGGGGTGACTATGGCTACACCTTC
clone size: NA; J gene: TRBJ2-7; D gene: TRBD1; V gene: TRBV29-1; CDR3 protein: CSVYDRGSLDGGQYF; CDR3 DNA: TGCAGCGTGTACGACAGGGGTTCACTCGACGGCGGGCAGTACTTC
clone size: NA; J gene: TRBJ2-1; D gene: NA; V gene: TRBV6-6; CDR3 protein: CASSPAEVGQFF; CDR3 DNA: TGTGCCAGCAGTCCTGCTGAGGTTGGGCAGTTCTTC
clone size: NA; J gene: TRBJ1-5; D gene: NA; V gene: TRBV15; CDR3 protein: CATSYKGLGQPQHF; CDR3 DNA: TGTGCCACCAGCTACAAAGGTTTGGGTCAGCCCCAGCATTTT
clone size: NA; J gene: TRBJ1-1; D gene: NA; V gene: TRBV6-2/TRBV6-3; CDR3 protein: CASSYVGQSNTEAFF; CDR3 DNA: TGTGCCAGCAGTTACGTGGGGCAGTCGAACACTGAAGCTTTCTTT
clone size: NA; J gene: TRBJ1-2; D gene: NA; V gene: TRBV28; CDR3 protein: CASSSPRYYTF; CDR3 DNA: TGTGCCAGCAGTTCTCCACGCTACTACACCTTC
clone size: NA; J gene: TRBJ1-1; D gene: NA; V gene: TRBV20-1; CDR3 protein: CMSNLLLNTEAFF; CDR3 DNA: TGCATGTCCAATCTTCTATTGAACACTGAAGCTTTCTTT
clone size: NA; J gene: TRBJ2-3; D gene: NA; V gene: TRBV7-2; CDR3 protein: CASSFDVGADTQYF; CDR3 DNA: TGTGCCAGCAGCTTTGATGTGGGGGCAGATACGCAGTATTTT
clone size: NA; J gene: TRBJ2-1; D gene: NA; V gene: TRBV12-3/TRBV12-4; CDR3 protein: CASPSGSDEQFF; CDR3 DNA: TGTGCCAGCCCCAGCGGTTCGGATGAGCAGTTCTTC
clone size: NA; J gene: TRBJ2-5; D gene: TRBD2; V gene: TRBV29-1; CDR3 protein: CSVDRREERETQYF; CDR3 DNA: TGCAGCGTTGATAGGCGGGAGGAGAGAGAGACCCAGTACTTC
clone size: NA; J gene: TRBJ2-1; D gene: TRBD1; V gene: TRBV14; CDR3 protein: CASSQDGQGRNNEQFF; CDR3 DNA: TGTGCCAGCAGCCAAGATGGACAGGGAAGGAACAATGAGCAGTTCTTC
clone size: once; J gene: TRBJ1-2; D gene: NA; V gene: TRBV30; CDR3 protein: CAWGTRGGLGGYTF; CDR3 DNA: TGTGCCTGGGGCACCAGGGGAGGGCTAGGTGGCTACACCTTC
clone size: NA; J gene: TRBJ2-1; D gene: NA; V gene: TRBV27; CDR3 protein: CASSLHRDLPPQEQFF; CDR3 DNA: TGTGCCAGCAGTTTACACAGGGACCTCCCCCCACAGGAGCAGTTCTTC
clone size: NA; J gene: TRBJ1-5; D gene: NA; V gene: TRBV7-3; CDR3 protein: CASSPPQHF; CDR3 DNA: TGTGCCAGCAGCCCCCCCCAGCATTTT
clone size: once; J gene: TRBJ2-3; D gene: TRBD2; V gene: TRBV9; CDR3 protein: CASSAGLAGYTDTQYF; CDR3 DNA: TGTGCCAGCAGCGCAGGACTAGCGGGATACACAGATACGCAGTATTTT
clone size: NA; J gene: TRBJ2-1; D gene: TRBD2; V gene: TRBV5-4; CDR3 protein: CASSLSAGGYNEQFF; CDR3 DNA: TGTGCCAGCAGCTTGTCAGCGGGGGGCTACAATGAGCAGTTCTTC
clone size: NA; J gene: TRBJ2-1; D gene: TRBD2; V gene: TRBV5-1; CDR3 protein: CASGLIAGVEQFF; CDR3 DNA: TGCGCCAGCGGACTTATAGCGGGAGTTGAGCAGTTCTTC
clone size: NA; J gene: TRBJ1-2; D gene: TRBD1; V gene: TRBV6-2/TRBV6-3; CDR3 protein: CASSRRTGSYGYTF; CDR3 DNA: TGTGCCAGCAGCCGACGGACAGGGAGCTATGGCTACACCTTC
clone size: once; J gene: TRBJ1-5; D gene: NA; V gene: TRBV7-9; CDR3 protein: CASSLGFDQPQHF; CDR3 DNA: TGTGCCAGCAGCCTGGGATTCGATCAGCCCCAGCATTTT
clone size: NA; J gene: TRBJ2-7; D gene: TRBD1; V gene: TRBV20-1; CDR3 protein: CSARGSEGQGVYEQYF; CDR3 DNA: TGCAGTGCTAGGGGCTCTGAGGGGCAGGGGGTCTACGAGCAGTACTTC
clone size: NA; J gene: TRBJ2-3; D gene: NA; V gene: TRBV20-1; CDR3 protein: CSARDLAHSTDTQYF; CDR3 DNA: TGCAGTGCTAGAGACCTAGCGCATAGCACAGATACGCAGTATTTT